This TCR beta chain comes out of a study of vaccination and CD4 T cells after COVID-19. Study in general: Overlapping spike peptides served as the stimulus for the cells. These peptides came from SARS-CoV-2 and from the common cold coronaviruses HCoV-NL63, HCoV-OC43 and HCoV-229E.

Cultured CD4+ T cells had their DNA profiled by the Oncomine TCR Beta short-read assay. TCRdb analysed the PCR reads with MiXCR anew, one entry per CDR3 protein. The data contain fewer than 15,000 distinct CDR3 sequences, roughly 60% of them seen just once; the ten biggest clones take up approximately 17%. In its sample, this clonotype is medium-sized. Its cognate antigen is unknown. General observations from the study: SARS-CoV-2-reactive clonotypes rose nonsignificantly, with the median going from 21 to 38.

Treatment denoted: roughly 11-day PBMC culture with coronavirus spike peptide pools or control peptides (ViraFEST assay). Convalescent patients tested SARS-CoV-2 PCR positive from March to December 2020, before Alpha, Beta and Delta emerged. By negative selection, CD4+ T cells were isolated once culture had run for around ten days. The germline V gene encodes CDR1 LGHNA and CDR2 YNFKEQ. The CDR3 consists of 18 residues. The J segment lost 5 bases and the V segment lost 0 bases, leaving 12 bases of the junction unmatched. This chain uses TRBV4-2 with TRBJ2-1, with 8 bases lining up with TRBD1. Sequenced material: cultured CD4+ T cells from blood, taken after SARS-CoV-2 vaccination. The TCR was taken from a human donor with COVID-19. The CDR3 here is CASSQEPLRTGIHNEQFF. In DNA form, the CDR3 reads TGTGCCAGCAGCCAAGAACCGCTCCGGACAGGGATCCACAATGAGCAGTTCTTC.